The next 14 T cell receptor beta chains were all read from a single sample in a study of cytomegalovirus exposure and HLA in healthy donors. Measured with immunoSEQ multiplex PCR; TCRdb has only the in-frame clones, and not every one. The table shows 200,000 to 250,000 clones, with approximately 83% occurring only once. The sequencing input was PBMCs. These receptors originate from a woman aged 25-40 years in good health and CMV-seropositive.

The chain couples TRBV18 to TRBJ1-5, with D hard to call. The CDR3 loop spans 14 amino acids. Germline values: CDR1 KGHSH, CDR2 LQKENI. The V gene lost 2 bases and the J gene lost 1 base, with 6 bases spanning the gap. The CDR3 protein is CASSPSESNQPQHF. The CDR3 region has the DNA TGTGCCAGCTCACCATCTGAGAGCAATCAGCCCCAGCATTTT.

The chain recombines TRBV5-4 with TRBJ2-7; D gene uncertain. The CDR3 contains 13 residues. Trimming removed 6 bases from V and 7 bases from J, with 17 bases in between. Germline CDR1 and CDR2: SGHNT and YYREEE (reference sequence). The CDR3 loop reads CASTIEAIGEQYF. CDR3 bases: TGTGCCAGCACCATCGAGGCAATCGGGGAGCAGTACTTC.

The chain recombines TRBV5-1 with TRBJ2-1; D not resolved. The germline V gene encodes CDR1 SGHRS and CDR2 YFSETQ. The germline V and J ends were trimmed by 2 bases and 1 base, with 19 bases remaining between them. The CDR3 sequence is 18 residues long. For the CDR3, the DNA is TGCGCCAGCAGCTTCAACCCGCCCAGCGATTCGTCCTACAATGAGCAGTTCTTC. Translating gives CASSFNPPSDSSYNEQFF.

In nucleotides, the CDR3 is TGTGCCTGGAGCTCCCGACAGGGACACATATATTTT. Protein product: CAWSSRQGHIYF. The V call is TRBV30, the J call TRBJ1-3; the match to TRBD1 covers 7 bases. CDR3 size: 12 residues. CDR1 is GTSNPN, CDR2 SVGIG, per germline (reference sequence). V was clipped by 3 bases and J by 12 bases; unmatched bases: 8. The complete variable domain, with remaining parts taken from reference TRBV30 and TRBJ1-3, reads SQTIHQWPATLVQPVGSPLSLECTVEGTSNPNLYWYRQAAGRGLQLLFYSVGIGQISSEVPQNLSASRPQDRQFILSSKKLLLSDSGFYLCAWSSRQGHIYFGEGSWLTVV.

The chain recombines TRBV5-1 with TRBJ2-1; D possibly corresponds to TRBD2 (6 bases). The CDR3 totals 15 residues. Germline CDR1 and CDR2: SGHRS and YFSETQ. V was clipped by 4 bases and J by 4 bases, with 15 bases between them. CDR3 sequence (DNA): TGCGCCAGCAGCACCTCCCGGGGGTTATACAATGAGCAGTTCTTC. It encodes CASSTSRGLYNEQFF. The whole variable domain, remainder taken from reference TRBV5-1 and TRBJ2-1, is KAGVTQTPRYLIKTRGQQVTLSCSPISGHRSVSWYQQTPGQGLQFLFEYFSETQRNKGNFPGRFSGRQFSNSRSEMNVSTLELGDSALYLCASSTSRGLYNEQFFGPGTRLTVL.

The CDR3 sequence: CASSSETSGSRETQYF. Here the CDR3 DNA reads TGTGCCAGCAGTTCCGAGACTAGCGGGTCTCGGGAGACCCAGTACTTC. The chain joins TRBV27 to TRBJ2-5; 10 bases are a match to TRBD2. The CDR3 spans 16 residues. The ends lost 4 bases at V and 5 bases at J; junction bases unmatched: 10. Germline V gene data show CDR1 as MNHEY and CDR2 as SMNVEV (reference sequence).

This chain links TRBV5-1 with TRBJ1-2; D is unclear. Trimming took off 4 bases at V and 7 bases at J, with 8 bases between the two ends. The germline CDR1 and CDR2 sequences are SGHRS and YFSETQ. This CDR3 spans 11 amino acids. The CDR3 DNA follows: TGCGCCAGCAGCCTGCCCGGTGGCTACACCTTC. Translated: CASSLPGGYTF.

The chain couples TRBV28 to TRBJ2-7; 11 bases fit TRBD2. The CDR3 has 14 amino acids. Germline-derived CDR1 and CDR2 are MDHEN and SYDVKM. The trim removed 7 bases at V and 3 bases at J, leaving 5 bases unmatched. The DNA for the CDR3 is TGTGCCAGCACCATACTAGCGGGGGTCTACGAGCAGTACTTC. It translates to CASTILAGVYEQYF.

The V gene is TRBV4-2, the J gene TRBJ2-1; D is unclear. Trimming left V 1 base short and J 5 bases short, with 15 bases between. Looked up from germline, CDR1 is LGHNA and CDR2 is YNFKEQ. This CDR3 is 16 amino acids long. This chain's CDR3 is CASSQVLPERNNEQFF. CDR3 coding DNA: TGTGCCAGCAGCCAAGTTCTCCCTGAAAGGAACAATGAGCAGTTCTTC.

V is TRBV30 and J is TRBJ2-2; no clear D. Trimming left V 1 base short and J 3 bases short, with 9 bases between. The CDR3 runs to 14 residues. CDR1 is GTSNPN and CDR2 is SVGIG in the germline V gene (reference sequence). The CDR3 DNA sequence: TGTGCCTGGAGTGGAGATGGGGACACCGGGGAGCTGTTTTTT. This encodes CAWSGDGDTGELFF. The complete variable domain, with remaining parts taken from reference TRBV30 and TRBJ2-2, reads SQTIHQWPATLVQPVGSPLSLECTVEGTSNPNLYWYRQAAGRGLQLLFYSVGIGQISSEVPQNLSASRPQDRQFILSSKKLLLSDSGFYLCAWSGDGDTGELFFGEGSRLTVL.

The DNA of the CDR3 is TGTGCCACCAGCAGATCTTTTTATACAGAGACCCAGTACTTC. Its protein is CATSRSFYTETQYF. The gene calls are TRBV15 and TRBJ2-5; unclear D gene. Trimming shortened V by 2 bases and J by 4 bases, and 11 bases separated the two germline ends. The CDR3 consists of 14 residues. Germline CDR1 reads LNHNV; CDR2 reads YYDKDF (reference sequence).

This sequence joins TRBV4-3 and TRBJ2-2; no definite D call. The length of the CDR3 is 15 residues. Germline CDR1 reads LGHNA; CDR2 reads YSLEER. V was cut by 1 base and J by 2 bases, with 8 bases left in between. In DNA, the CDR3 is TGCGCCAGCAGCCAAGCCAGCCTTAACACCGGGGAGCTGTTTTTT. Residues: CASSQASLNTGELFF.

As DNA, the CDR3 is TGCAGCGTTGGCCCCATAGGCACAGATACGCAGTATTTT. Translating gives CSVGPIGTDTQYF. V is TRBV29-1 and J is TRBJ2-3; D remains ambiguous. Germline assignment: CDR1 SQVTM and CDR2 ANQGSEA. V was cut by 4 bases and J by 1 base, with 9 bases left in between. This CDR3 is built from 13 residues.

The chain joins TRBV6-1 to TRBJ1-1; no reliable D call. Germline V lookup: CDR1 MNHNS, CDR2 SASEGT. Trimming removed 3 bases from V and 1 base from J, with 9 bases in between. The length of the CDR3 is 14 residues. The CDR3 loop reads CASSDYLKNTEAFF. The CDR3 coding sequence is TGTGCCAGCAGTGACTACCTAAAGAACACTGAAGCTTTCTTT.